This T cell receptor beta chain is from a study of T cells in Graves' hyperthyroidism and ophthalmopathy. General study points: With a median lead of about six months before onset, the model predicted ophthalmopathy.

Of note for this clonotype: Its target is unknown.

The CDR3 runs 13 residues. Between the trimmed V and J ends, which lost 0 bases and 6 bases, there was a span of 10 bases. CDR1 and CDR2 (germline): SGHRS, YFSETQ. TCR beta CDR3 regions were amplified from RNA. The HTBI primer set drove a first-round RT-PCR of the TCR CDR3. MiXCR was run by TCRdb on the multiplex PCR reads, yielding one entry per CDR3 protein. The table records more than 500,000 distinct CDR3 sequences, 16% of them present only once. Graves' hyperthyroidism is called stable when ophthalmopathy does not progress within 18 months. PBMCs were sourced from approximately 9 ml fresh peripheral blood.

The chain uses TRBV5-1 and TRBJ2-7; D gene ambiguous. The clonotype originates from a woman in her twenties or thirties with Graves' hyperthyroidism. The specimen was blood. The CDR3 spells CASSLARLSEQYF. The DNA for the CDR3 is TGCGCCAGCAGCTTGGCTCGTCTCAGCGAGCAGTACTTC. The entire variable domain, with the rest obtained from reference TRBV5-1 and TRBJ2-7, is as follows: KAGVTQTPRYLIKTRGQQVTLSCSPISGHRSVSWYQQTPGQGLQFLFEYFSETQRNKGNFPGRFSGRQFSNSRSEMNVSTLELGDSALYLCASSLARLSEQYFGPGTRLTVT.